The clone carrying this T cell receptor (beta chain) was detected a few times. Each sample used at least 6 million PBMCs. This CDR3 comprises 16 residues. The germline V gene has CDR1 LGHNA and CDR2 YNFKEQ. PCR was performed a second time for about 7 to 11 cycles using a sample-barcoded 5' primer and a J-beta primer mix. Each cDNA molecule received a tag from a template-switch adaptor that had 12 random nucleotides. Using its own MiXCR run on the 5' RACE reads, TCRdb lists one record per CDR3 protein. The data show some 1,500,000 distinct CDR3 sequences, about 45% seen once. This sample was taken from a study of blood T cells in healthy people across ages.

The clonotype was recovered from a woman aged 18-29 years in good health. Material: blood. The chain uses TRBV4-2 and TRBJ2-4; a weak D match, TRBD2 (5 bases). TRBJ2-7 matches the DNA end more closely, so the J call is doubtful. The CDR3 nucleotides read TGTGCCAGCAGCCAAGATGGCGTCGGGGAGCGCTACGAGCAGTACTTC. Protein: CASSQDGVGERYEQYF.